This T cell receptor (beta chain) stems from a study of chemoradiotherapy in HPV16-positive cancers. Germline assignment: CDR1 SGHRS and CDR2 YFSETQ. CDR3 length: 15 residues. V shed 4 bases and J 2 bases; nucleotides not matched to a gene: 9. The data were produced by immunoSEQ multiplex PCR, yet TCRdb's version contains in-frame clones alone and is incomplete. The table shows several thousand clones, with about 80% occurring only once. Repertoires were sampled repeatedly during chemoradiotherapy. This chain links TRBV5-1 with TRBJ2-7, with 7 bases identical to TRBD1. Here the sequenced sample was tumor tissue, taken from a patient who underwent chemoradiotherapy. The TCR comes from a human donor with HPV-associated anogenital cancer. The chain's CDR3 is CASSVLQGSTYEQYF. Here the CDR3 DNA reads TGCGCCAGCAGCGTCTTACAGGGGTCCACCTACGAGCAGTACTTC.